The 15 T cell receptor beta chains given below trace back to one sample, sequenced in a study of T cell responses to AZD1222 COVID-19 vaccine. Produced via immunoSEQ multiplex PCR; TCRdb's table is partial and in-frame only. The repertoire holds 84,000 or so clones, with roughly 85% as singletons. The sample in question was peripheral blood, obtained on day 0 of AZD1222 vaccination. These receptors all come from an adult in good health.

The chain is built from TRBV9 and TRBJ2-2, with a tentative D call TRBD1 (5 bases). Germline-derived CDR1 and CDR2 are SGDLS and YYNGEE. Trimming stripped 4 bases from V and 0 bases from J, with 10 bases between. The CDR3 is 15 amino acids. This chain's CDR3 is CASSSGNTNTGELFF. In nucleotides, the CDR3 is TGTGCCAGCAGCTCAGGGAATACGAACACCGGGGAGCTGTTTTTT.

The rearrangement uses TRBV19 and TRBJ1-5, with 8 nucleotides matching TRBD1. The CDR3 covers 15 residues. V was clipped by 3 bases and J by 7 bases; unmatched bases: 8. Germline V gene data show CDR1 as LNHDA and CDR2 as SQIVND (reference sequence). The CDR3 loop reads CASSMVLGTGQPQHF. CDR3 DNA: TGTGCCAGTAGTATGGTCCTGGGGACAGGACAGCCCCAGCATTTT.

The chain has TRBV19 and TRBJ2-2, with D perhaps TRBD1 (5 bases). The CDR3 is made up of 11 amino acids. CDR1 and CDR2 from the germline V gene are LNHDA and SQIVND (reference sequence). Trimming took 9 bases from V and 6 from J, leaving 8 bases between them. The chain's CDR3 is CARTEAGELFF. The CDR3 bases are TGTGCCAGGACAGAGGCCGGGGAGCTGTTTTTT. The full variable domain, with the rest looked up from reference TRBV19 and TRBJ2-2, is DGGITQSPKYLFRKEGQNVTLSCEQNLNHDAMYWYRQDPGQGLRLIYYSQIVNDFQKGDIAEGYSVSREKKESFPLTVTSAQKNPTAFYLCARTEAGELFFGEGSRLTVL.

The chain joins TRBV9 to TRBJ2-3, with D possibly matching TRBD2 (5 bases). CDR3 length: 14 amino acids. Deletions cut 0 bases from V and 0 bases from J, with 5 bases between. The germline gives CDR1 SGDLS, CDR2 YYNGEE. The CDR3 nucleotides are TGTGCCAGCAGCGTAGGCGGGAGCACAGATACGCAGTATTTT. It is translated as CASSVGGSTDTQYF.

The CDR3 here is CAWSKGLAGAYEQYF. The CDR3 coding sequence is TGTGCCTGGAGTAAGGGACTAGCGGGAGCCTACGAGCAGTACTTC. The chain joins TRBV30 to TRBJ2-7, with 14 bases aligning to TRBD2. The germline gives CDR1 GTSNPN, CDR2 SVGIG (reference sequence). Trimming took 2 bases from V and 2 from J; bases not matched to a gene: 2. This CDR3 has 15 residues. Together with reference TRBV30 and TRBJ2-7, the CDR3 gives the full variable domain: SQTIHQWPATLVQPVGSPLSLECTVEGTSNPNLYWYRQAAGRGLQLLFYSVGIGQISSEVPQNLSASRPQDRQFILSSKKLLLSDSGFYLCAWSKGLAGAYEQYFGPGTRLTVT.

The chain links TRBV5-4 to TRBJ2-1; D gene uncertain. The germline V gene has CDR1 SGHNT and CDR2 YYREEE (reference sequence). CDR3 size: 14 residues. The V and J ends lost 0 bases and 3 bases respectively, with 7 bases between them. This chain's CDR3 is CASSLEPNYNEQFF. Here the CDR3 DNA reads TGTGCCAGCAGCTTGGAACCCAACTACAATGAGCAGTTCTTC.

This clone appeared once. The chain joins TRBV28 to TRBJ2-7; no reliable D call. CDR1 and CDR2 (germline): MDHEN, SYDVKM. The CDR3 length is 14 residues. Between the trimmed V and J ends, which lost 3 bases and 0 bases, there was a span of 9 bases. This CDR3 is CASSLDVTSYEQYF. The CDR3 nucleotides are TGTGCCAGCAGTTTGGACGTGACCTCCTACGAGCAGTACTTC.

The gene calls are TRBV19 and TRBJ1-3; perhaps TRBD1 as D (5 bases). The ends were cut back, 7 bases at V and 0 bases at J, with 16 bases in the middle. This CDR3 region has 16 residues. Germline V gene data show CDR1 as LNHDA and CDR2 as SQIVND (reference sequence). This CDR3 is CASMPPGLGSGNTIYF. Here the CDR3 DNA reads TGTGCCAGTATGCCCCCGGGACTCGGCTCTGGAAACACCATATATTTT.

This clone was picked up a small number of times. This chain connects TRBV7-3 to TRBJ1-1; D is unresolved. Between the trimmed V and J ends, which lost 0 bases and 7 bases, there was a span of 9 bases. CDR3 length equals 13 residues. The germline V gene encodes CDR1 SGHTA and CDR2 FQGTGA. The CDR3 is CASSLTLEGEAFF. The CDR3 coding sequence is TGTGCCAGCAGCTTAACCCTTGAGGGTGAAGCTTTCTTT.

V usage is TRBV7-2 and J usage is TRBJ1-5; 9 positions match TRBD1. Germline V gives CDR1 SGHTA, CDR2 FQGNSA. The CDR3 loop spans 14 amino acids. V lost 5 bases to trimming and J lost 5 bases; unmatched junction nucleotides: 4. CDR3 in amino acids: CASSADRGYQPQHF. DNA for the CDR3: TGTGCCAGCAGCGCGGACAGGGGCTATCAGCCCCAGCATTTT.

This chain uses TRBV4-3 with TRBJ2-3; the match to TRBD2 covers 9 bases. The CDR3 length is 15 residues. The germline V gene encodes CDR1 LGHNA and CDR2 YSLEER. Trimming at V came to 2 bases and at J to 8 bases, leaving 8 bases not matched to a gene. The chain's CDR3 is CASSQTGLASATQYF. CDR3 sequence (DNA): TGCGCCAGCAGCCAAACTGGACTAGCGTCGGCTACGCAGTATTTT.

The sample holds a few counts of this clone. This rearrangement joins TRBV28 to TRBJ1-2, with D perhaps matching TRBD1 (6 bases). Trimming cost V 5 bases and J 2 bases, with 12 bases left between them. This CDR3 comprises 14 residues. The germline V gene encodes CDR1 MDHEN and CDR2 SYDVKM. CDR3 sequence (DNA): TGTGCCAGCAGTCCGGAAGGGGGAAACTATGGCTACACCTTC. Amino acid sequence: CASSPEGGNYGYTF.

This clone was picked up one time. The gene calls are TRBV27 and TRBJ1-2, with 7 bases identical to TRBD1. Germline-derived CDR1 and CDR2 are MNHEY and SMNVEV (reference sequence). V shed 4 bases and J 4 bases; nucleotides not matched to a gene: 6. The CDR3 runs 14 residues. The CDR3 DNA is TGTGCCAGCAGTTCGACAGGGTTTGGCTATGGCTACACCTTC. Encoded protein: CASSSTGFGYGYTF.

The J gene is TRBJ2-1, the V gene TRBV28; 9 nucleotides match TRBD2. After removal of 7 bases from V and 5 bases from J, the junction contained 9 bases not matched to a gene. The CDR3 is made up of 15 amino acids. Looked up from germline, CDR1 is MDHEN and CDR2 is SYDVKM. This CDR3 reads CASKSAGLADNEQFF. CDR3 DNA: TGTGCCAGCAAGTCCGCGGGACTAGCCGACAATGAGCAGTTCTTC. The whole variable domain, filled in from reference TRBV28 and TRBJ2-1, reads DVKVTQSSRYLVKRTGEKVFLECVQDMDHENMFWYRQDPGLGLRLIYFSYDVKMKEKGDIPEGYSVSREKKERFSLILESASTNQTSMYLCASKSAGLADNEQFFGPGTRLTVL.

J is TRBJ2-1 and V is TRBV19, with D perhaps TRBD1 (6 bases). Trimming stripped 2 bases from V and 13 bases from J, with 21 bases between. The CDR3 is made up of 15 amino acids. Germline CDR1 reads LNHDA; CDR2 reads SQIVND (reference sequence). The CDR3 region is CASSISLYTGKGQFF. The CDR3 DNA sequence: TGTGCCAGTAGTATAAGCCTATACACAGGGAAAGGTCAGTTCTTC.